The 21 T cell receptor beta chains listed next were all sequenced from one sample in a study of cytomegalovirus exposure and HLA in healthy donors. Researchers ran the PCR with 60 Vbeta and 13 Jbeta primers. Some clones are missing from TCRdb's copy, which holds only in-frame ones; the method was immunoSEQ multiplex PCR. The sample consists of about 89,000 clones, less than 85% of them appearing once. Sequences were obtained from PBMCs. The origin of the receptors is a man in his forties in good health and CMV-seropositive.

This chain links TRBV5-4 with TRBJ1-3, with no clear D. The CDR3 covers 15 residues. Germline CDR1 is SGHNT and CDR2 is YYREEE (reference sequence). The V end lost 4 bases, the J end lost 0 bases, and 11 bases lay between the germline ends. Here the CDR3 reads CASSQRAPSGNTIYF. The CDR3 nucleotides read TGTGCCAGCAGCCAGAGGGCACCCTCTGGAAACACCATATATTTT.

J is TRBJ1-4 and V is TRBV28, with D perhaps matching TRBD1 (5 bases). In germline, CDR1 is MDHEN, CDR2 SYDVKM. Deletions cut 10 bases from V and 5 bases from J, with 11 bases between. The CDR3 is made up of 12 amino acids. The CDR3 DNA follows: TGTGCCACCGGCGGGGGGAATGAAAAACTGTTTTTT. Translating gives CATGGGNEKLFF.

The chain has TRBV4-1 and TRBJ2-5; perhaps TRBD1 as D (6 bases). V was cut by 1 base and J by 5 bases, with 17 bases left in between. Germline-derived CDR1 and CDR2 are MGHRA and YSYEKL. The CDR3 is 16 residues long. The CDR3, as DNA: TGCGCCAGCAGCCAAGCCCACAGGGAAATGGGGGAGACCCAGTACTTC. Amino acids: CASSQAHREMGETQYF.

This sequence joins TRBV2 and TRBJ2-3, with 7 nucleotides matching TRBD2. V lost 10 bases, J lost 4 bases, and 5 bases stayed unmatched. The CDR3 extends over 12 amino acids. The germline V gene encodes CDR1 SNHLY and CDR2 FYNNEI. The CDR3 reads CATSGASDTQYF. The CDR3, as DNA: TGTGCCACGAGCGGGGCGTCAGATACGCAGTATTTT.

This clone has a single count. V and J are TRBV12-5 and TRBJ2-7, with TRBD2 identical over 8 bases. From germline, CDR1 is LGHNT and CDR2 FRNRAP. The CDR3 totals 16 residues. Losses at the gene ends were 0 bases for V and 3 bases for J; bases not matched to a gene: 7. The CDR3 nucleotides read TGTGCTAGTGGTTTGGTTGGTCGGGGGGGCGACTACGAGCAGTACTTC. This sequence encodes CASGLVGRGGDYEQYF.

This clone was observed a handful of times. The chain's CDR3 is CASSSRQGLFNGELFF. CDR3 nucleotide sequence: TGTGCCAGCAGTTCGCGACAGGGGCTCTTCAACGGGGAGCTGTTTTTT. The rearrangement uses TRBV6-5 and TRBJ2-2, with TRBD1 matching over 8 bases. Germline lookup yields CDR1 MNHEY and CDR2 SVGAGI. J was trimmed by 7 bases and V by 4 bases; bases with no gene match: 11. The CDR3 runs to 16 residues.

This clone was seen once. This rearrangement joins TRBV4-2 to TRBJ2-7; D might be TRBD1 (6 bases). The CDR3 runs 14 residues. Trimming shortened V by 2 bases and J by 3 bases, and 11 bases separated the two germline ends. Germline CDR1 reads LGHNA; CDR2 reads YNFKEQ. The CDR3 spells CASSQLSGHYEQYF. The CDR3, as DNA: TGTGCCAGCAGCCAACTTTCGGGACACTACGAGCAGTACTTC.

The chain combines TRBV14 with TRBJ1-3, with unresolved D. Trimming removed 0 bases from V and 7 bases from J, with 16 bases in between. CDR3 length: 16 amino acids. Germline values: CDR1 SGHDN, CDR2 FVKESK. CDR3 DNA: TGTGCCAGCAGCCAAGAATCAGTTGCGGCGAAGAACACCATATATTTT. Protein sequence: CASSQESVAAKNTIYF.

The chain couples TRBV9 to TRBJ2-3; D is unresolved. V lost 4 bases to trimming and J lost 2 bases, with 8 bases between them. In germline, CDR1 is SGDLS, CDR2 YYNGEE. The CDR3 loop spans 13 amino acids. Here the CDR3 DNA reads TGTGCCAGCAGCTTCCTTAACACAGATACGCAGTATTTT. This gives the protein CASSFLNTDTQYF.

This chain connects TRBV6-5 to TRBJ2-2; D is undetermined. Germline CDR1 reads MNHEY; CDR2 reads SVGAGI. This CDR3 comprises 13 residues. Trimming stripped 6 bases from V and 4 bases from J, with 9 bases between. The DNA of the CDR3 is TGTGCCAGCAGACGGATAGCCACCGGGGAGCTGTTTTTT. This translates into CASRRIATGELFF.

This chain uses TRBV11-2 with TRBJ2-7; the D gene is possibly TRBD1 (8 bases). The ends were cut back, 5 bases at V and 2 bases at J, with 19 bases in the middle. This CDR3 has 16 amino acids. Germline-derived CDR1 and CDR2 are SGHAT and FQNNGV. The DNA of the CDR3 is TGTGCCAGCAGCCAGTGGAACAGGGGGGGACCCTACGAGCAGTACTTC. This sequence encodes CASSQWNRGGPYEQYF.

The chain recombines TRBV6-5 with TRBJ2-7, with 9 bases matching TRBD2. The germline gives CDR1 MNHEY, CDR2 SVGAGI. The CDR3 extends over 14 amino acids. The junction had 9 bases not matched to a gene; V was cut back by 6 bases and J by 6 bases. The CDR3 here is CASSLPGLAGEQYF. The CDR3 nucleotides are TGTGCCAGCAGCCTACCGGGACTAGCTGGCGAGCAGTACTTC.

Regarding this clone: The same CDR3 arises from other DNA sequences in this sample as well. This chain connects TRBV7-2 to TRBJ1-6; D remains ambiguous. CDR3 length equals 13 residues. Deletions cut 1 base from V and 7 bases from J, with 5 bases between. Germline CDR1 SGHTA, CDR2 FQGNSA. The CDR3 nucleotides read TGTGCCAGCAGCTTAGGCAGAAATTCACCCCTCCACTTT. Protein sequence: CASSLGRNSPLHF.

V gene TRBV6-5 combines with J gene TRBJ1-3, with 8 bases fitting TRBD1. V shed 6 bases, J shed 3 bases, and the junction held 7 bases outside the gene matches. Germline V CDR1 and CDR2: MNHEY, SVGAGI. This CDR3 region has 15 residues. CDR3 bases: TGTGCCAGCAGAGCGCAGGGGGCGGTTGGAAACACCATATATTTT. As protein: CASRAQGAVGNTIYF.

CDR3 in amino acids: CASSLGAGDNNEQFF. The CDR3 DNA sequence: TGTGCCAGCAGCTTAGGCGCAGGGGACAATAATGAGCAGTTCTTC. The rearrangement uses TRBV11-3 and TRBJ2-1; possible D gene TRBD1, 6 bases. CDR1 is SGHNT and CDR2 is YENEEA in the germline V gene. The CDR3 contains 15 residues. Trimming removed 1 base at V and 7 bases at J, with 14 bases between. Full variable domain (remainder filled in from reference TRBV11-3 and TRBJ2-1): EAGVVQSPRYKIIEKKQPVAFWCNPISGHNTLYWYLQNLGQGPELLIRYENEEAVDDSQLPKDRFSAERLKGVDSTLKIQPAELGDSAVYLCASSLGAGDNNEQFFGPGTRLTVL.

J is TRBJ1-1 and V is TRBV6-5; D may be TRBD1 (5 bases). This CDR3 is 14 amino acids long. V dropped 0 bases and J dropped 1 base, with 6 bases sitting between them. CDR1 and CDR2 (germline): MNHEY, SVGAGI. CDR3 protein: CASSYSTANTEAFF. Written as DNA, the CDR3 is TGTGCCAGCAGTTACTCGACAGCGAACACTGAAGCTTTCTTT.

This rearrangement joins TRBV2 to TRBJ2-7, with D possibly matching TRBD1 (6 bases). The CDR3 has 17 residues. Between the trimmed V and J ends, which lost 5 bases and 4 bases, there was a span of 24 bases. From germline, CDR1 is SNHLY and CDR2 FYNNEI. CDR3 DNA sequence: TGTGCCAGCAGTAAGTCCCAGGGGCTCGAATCCGTTTACGAGCAGTACTTC. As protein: CASSKSQGLESVYEQYF.

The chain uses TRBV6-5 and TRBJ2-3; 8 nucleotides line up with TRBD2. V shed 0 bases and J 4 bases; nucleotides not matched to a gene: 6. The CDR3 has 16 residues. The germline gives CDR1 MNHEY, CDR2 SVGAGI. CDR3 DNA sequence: TGTGCCAGCAGTTACTCCTTCCTCGGGGGGGCAGATACGCAGTATTTT. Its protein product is CASSYSFLGGADTQYF.

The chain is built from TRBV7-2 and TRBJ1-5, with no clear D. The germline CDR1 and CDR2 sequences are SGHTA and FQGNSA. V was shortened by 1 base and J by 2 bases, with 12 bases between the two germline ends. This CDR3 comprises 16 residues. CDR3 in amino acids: CASSLGGSEGNQPQHF. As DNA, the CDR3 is TGTGCCAGCAGCTTAGGAGGGAGCGAGGGCAATCAGCCCCAGCATTTT.

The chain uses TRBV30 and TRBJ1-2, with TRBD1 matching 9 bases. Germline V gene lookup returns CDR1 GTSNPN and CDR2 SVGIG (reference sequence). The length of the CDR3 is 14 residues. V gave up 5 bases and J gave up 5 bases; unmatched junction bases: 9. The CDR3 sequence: CAWPFTGGGYGYTF. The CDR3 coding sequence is TGTGCCTGGCCCTTTACAGGGGGCGGTTATGGCTACACCTTC.

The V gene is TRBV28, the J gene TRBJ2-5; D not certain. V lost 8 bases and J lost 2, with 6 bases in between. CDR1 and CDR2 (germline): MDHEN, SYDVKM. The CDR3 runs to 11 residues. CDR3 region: CASAYQETQYF. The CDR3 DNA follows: TGTGCCAGCGCCTATCAAGAGACCCAGTACTTC.